The 18 T cell receptor beta chains presented below share a single source sample, sequenced in a study of T cells after yellow fever vaccination. A single record per CDR3 protein comes from TCRdb applying MiXCR to the 5' RACE reads. The sample includes about 120,000 distinct CDR3 sequences, about 6.8% seen only once; the top ten take roughly 2.5%. The material was CD4+ T cells sorted from PBMCs, obtained more than 35 days after the first yellow fever vaccination. The source is a man aged 18 to 30 who received the YFV17D yellow fever vaccine.

This clonotype occurred many times. The rearrangement joins TRBV7-2 to TRBJ2-5, with TRBD2 identical over 7 bases. Germline-derived CDR1 and CDR2 are SGHTA and FQGNSA. Trimming cost V 1 base and J 3 bases; bases outside gene matches: 2. This CDR3 region has 14 residues. CDR3 nucleotides: TGTGCCAGCAGCTTAGGTACTAGCGAAGAGACCCAGTACTTC. It specifies CASSLGTSEETQYF.

This clonotype has ten or more counts. The genes are TRBV12-3 or TRBV12-4 and TRBJ2-2, with D perhaps TRBD1 (6 bases). This CDR3 has 16 amino acids. Trimming shortened V by 5 bases and J by 4 bases, and 17 bases separated the two germline ends. The CDR3 DNA follows: TGTGCCAGCAGTACCCAGCCTCAGGGGTCCACCGGGGAGCTGTTTTTT. This sequence encodes CASSTQPQGSTGELFF.

This chain links TRBV11-2 with TRBJ2-3, with a weak D call TRBD1 (6 bases). The CDR3 totals 13 residues. With 8 bases removed from V and 5 bases from J, the gap between germline ends came to 14 bases. CDR1 and CDR2 from the germline V gene are SGHAT and FQNNGV. Here the CDR3 DNA reads TGTGCCAGCTGTCAGGGGCCTATAGATACGCAGTATTTT. As protein: CASCQGPIDTQYF. The variable domain in full, with the rest retrieved from reference TRBV11-2 and TRBJ2-3, is EAGVAQSPRYKIIEKRQSVAFWCNPISGHATLYWYQQILGQGPKLLIQFQNNGVVDDSQLPKDRFSAERLKGVDSTLKIQPAKLEDSAVYLCASCQGPIDTQYFGPGTRLTVL.

The chain combines TRBV4-1 with TRBJ1-6; D is ambiguous. This CDR3 comprises 15 residues. Germline lookup yields CDR1 MGHRA and CDR2 YSYEKL. Trimming left V 2 bases short and J 5 bases short, with 10 bases between. This CDR3 is CASSQPDSNNSPLHF. The DNA for the CDR3 is TGCGCCAGCAGCCAACCCGACTCGAATAATTCACCCCTCCACTTT.

Concerning this clonotype itself: A much larger clone lies one base from this, so it may be a read error. The chain's CDR3 is CVSSGGLEVETQYF. The CDR3 DNA is TGCGTCAGCAGCGGAGGGCTTGAGGTGGAGACCCAGTACTTC. The gene calls are TRBV5-1 and TRBJ2-5, with a weak D call TRBD2 (6 bases). The CDR3 runs 14 residues. The germline V gene has CDR1 SGHRS and CDR2 YFSETQ.

This clonotype was seen a handful of times. This chain joins TRBV18 and TRBJ2-2; D perhaps matches TRBD1 (6 bases). The germline V gene encodes CDR1 KGHSH and CDR2 LQKENI. The V gene lost 4 bases and the J gene lost 0 bases, with 15 bases spanning the gap. The CDR3 spans 17 residues. The CDR3 nucleotides are TGTGCCAGCTCACTCTCAGACAGGCACGCGAACACCGGGGAGCTGTTTTTT. This sequence encodes CASSLSDRHANTGELFF.

This clonotype appeared many times. V and J are TRBV6-5 and TRBJ1-5, with 8 bases that match TRBD1. Germline lookup yields CDR1 MNHEY and CDR2 SVGAGI. The junction had 8 bases not matched to a gene; V was cut back by 6 bases and J by 7 bases. This CDR3 has 14 amino acids. CDR3 in amino acids: CASSLDRGGQPQHF. The CDR3 nucleotides are TGTGCCAGCAGCCTAGACAGGGGAGGCCAGCCCCAGCATTTT.

Many counts were recorded for this clonotype. The chain recombines TRBV6-2 or TRBV6-3 with TRBJ2-5, with 7 positions matching TRBD1. CDR3 length: 18 residues. J lost 5 bases, V lost 1 base, and 16 bases had no gene match. CDR1 is MNHEY, CDR2 SVGEGT, per germline. The DNA of the CDR3 is TGTGCCAGCAGTTACTTCCGGGGACAGTCGGCAGGGGCCGAGACCCAGTACTTC. Residues: CASSYFRGQSAGAETQYF.

Many counts were recorded for this clonotype. The rearrangement links TRBV29-1 to TRBJ1-2; possibly TRBD1 for D (6 bases). V was shortened by 4 bases and J by 8 bases, with 17 bases between the two germline ends. The CDR3 covers 13 residues. Germline CDR1 and CDR2: SQVTM and ANQGSEA. The CDR3 spells CSVAQGQGRGYTF. The CDR3, as DNA: TGCAGCGTTGCCCAGGGGCAGGGCCGCGGCTACACCTTC.

This clonotype was recorded at least ten times. CDR3 coding DNA: TGTGCCAGCACCTCAGGGGGCATCCACGAGCAGTACTTC. Translated, it gives CASTSGGIHEQYF. V is TRBV11-2 and J is TRBJ2-7; 8 positions agree with TRBD1. The germline CDR1 and CDR2 sequences are SGHAT and FQNNGV. This CDR3 spans 13 amino acids. The V gene end was trimmed by 7 bases and the J gene end by 5 bases; junction bases not matched to a gene: 7.

This clonotype came up many times. The rearrangement uses TRBV28 and TRBJ2-1; D possibly corresponds to TRBD2 (6 bases). The germline V gene has CDR1 MDHEN and CDR2 SYDVKM. This CDR3 contains 15 residues. V was shortened by 6 bases and J by 4 bases, with 16 bases between the two germline ends. This CDR3 is CASSRPQGLYNEQFF. CDR3 in DNA: TGTGCCAGCAGCCGACCTCAGGGACTGTACAATGAGCAGTTCTTC. Full variable domain (missing parts from reference TRBV28 and TRBJ2-1): DVKVTQSSRYLVKRTGEKVFLECVQDMDHENMFWYRQDPGLGLRLIYFSYDVKMKEKGDIPEGYSVSREKKERFSLILESASTNQTSMYLCASSRPQGLYNEQFFGPGTRLTVL.

This clonotype was detected ten times or more. The chain is built from TRBV5-1 and TRBJ1-1; 8 positions agree with TRBD1. The trim removed 4 bases at V and 1 base at J, leaving 9 bases unmatched. The CDR3 is 16 residues long. From germline, CDR1 is SGHRS and CDR2 YFSETQ. In DNA, the CDR3 is TGCGCCAGCAGCGTTCGACAGGGGACGCAGAACACTGAAGCTTTCTTT. It specifies CASSVRQGTQNTEAFF. The entire variable domain, with the rest obtained from reference TRBV5-1 and TRBJ1-1, is as follows: KAGVTQTPRYLIKTRGQQVTLSCSPISGHRSVSWYQQTPGQGLQFLFEYFSETQRNKGNFPGRFSGRQFSNSRSEMNVSTLELGDSALYLCASSVRQGTQNTEAFFGQGTRLTVV.

This clonotype was observed many times. The chain links TRBV7-2 to TRBJ1-5, with D uncertain. Trimming removed 3 bases at V and 0 bases at J, with 6 bases between. CDR1 is SGHTA, CDR2 FQGNSA, per germline. The CDR3 runs 14 residues. The CDR3 loop is CASSLVGSNQPQHF. CDR3 sequence (DNA): TGTGCCAGCAGCTTGGTGGGTAGCAATCAGCCCCAGCATTTT.

At least ten counts were recorded for this clonotype. This sequence joins TRBV20-1 and TRBJ1-5; weak D call: TRBD1 (6 bases). The CDR3 has 11 residues. Germline CDR1 DFQATT, CDR2 SNEGSKA (reference sequence). Between the trimmed V and J ends, which lost 6 bases and 8 bases, there was a span of 11 bases. The CDR3 DNA is TGCAGTGCCCAGAGGGGGGAGCCCCAGCATTTT. Translating it yields CSAQRGEPQHF.

This clonotype appeared many times. This chain links TRBV5-6 with TRBJ1-4; D is unclear. The CDR3 contains 13 residues. Germline assignment: CDR1 SGHDT and CDR2 YYEEEE. Between the trimmed V and J ends, which lost 4 bases and 7 bases, there was a span of 11 bases. The DNA for the CDR3 is TGTGCCAGCAGCCCTTGGGCGAGTGAAAAACTGTTTTTT. It yields the protein CASSPWASEKLFF.

This clonotype was observed a few times. This sequence joins TRBV5-6 and TRBJ2-7, with 7 bases fitting TRBD1. CDR1 is SGHDT and CDR2 is YYEEEE in the germline V gene. CDR3 length equals 16 residues. J lost 1 base, V lost 6 bases, and 13 bases had no gene match. CDR3: CASTRIDREASYEQYV. The CDR3 DNA reads TGTGCCAGCACCAGAATAGACAGGGAAGCGTCCTACGAGCAGTACGTC.

Ten or more counts support this clonotype. The rearrangement joins TRBV5-1 to TRBJ2-2; D is possibly TRBD1 (6 bases). The length of the CDR3 is 15 residues. Trimming left V 4 bases short and J 2 bases short, with 12 bases between. Germline values: CDR1 SGHRS, CDR2 YFSETQ. The CDR3 sequence: CASSPRTENTGELFF. CDR3 coding DNA: TGCGCCAGCAGCCCAAGGACAGAAAACACCGGGGAGCTGTTTTTT.

This clonotype showed up many times. The V and J genes are TRBV4-2 and TRBJ2-3; no reliable D call. This CDR3 is built from 15 residues. V shed 1 base and J shed 0 bases, with 8 bases lying between them. Germline V gives CDR1 LGHNA, CDR2 YNFKEQ. The DNA of the CDR3 is TGTGCCAGCAGCCAAGTCCCCAGGAGCACAGATACGCAGTATTTT. It encodes CASSQVPRSTDTQYF.